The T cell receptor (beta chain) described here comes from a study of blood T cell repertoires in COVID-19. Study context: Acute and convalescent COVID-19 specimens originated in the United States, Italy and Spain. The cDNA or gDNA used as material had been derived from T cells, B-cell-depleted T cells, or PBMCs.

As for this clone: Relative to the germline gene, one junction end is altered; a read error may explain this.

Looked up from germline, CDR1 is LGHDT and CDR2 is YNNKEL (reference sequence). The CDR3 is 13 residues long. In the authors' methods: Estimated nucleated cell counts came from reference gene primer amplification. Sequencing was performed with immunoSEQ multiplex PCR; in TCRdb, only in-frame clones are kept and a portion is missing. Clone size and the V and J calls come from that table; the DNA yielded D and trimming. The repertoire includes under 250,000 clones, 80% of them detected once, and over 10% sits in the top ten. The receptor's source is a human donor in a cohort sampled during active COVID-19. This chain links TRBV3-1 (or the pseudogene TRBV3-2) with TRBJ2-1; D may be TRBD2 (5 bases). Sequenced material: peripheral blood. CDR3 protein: CASSQGLNNEQFF. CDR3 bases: TGTGCCAGCAGTCAAGGACTCAACAATGAGCAGTTCTTC.